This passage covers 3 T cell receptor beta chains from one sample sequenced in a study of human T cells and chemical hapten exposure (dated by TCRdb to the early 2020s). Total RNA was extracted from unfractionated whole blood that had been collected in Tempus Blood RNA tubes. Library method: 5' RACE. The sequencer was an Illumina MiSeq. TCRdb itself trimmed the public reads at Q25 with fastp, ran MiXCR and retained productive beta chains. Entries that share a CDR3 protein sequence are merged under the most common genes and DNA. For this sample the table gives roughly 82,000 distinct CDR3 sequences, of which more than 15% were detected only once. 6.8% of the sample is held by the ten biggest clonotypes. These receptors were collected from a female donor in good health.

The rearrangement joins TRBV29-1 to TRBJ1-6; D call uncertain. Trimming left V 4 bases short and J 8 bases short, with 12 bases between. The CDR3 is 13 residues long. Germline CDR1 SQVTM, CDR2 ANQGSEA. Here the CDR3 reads CSVGHGQDSPLHF. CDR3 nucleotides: TGCAGCGTTGGACATGGCCAGGATTCACCCCTCCACTTT.

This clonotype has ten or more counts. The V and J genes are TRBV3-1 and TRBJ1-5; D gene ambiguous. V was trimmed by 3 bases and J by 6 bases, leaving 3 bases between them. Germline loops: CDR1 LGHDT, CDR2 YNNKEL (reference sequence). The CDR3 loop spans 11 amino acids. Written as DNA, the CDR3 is TGTGCCAGCAGCCAGGGTCAGCCCCAGCATTTT. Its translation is CASSQGQPQHF. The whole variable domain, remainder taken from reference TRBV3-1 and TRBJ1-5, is DTAVSQTPKYLVTQMGNDKSIKCEQNLGHDTMYWYKQDSKKFLKIMFSYNNKELIINETVPNRFSPKSPDKAHLNLHINSLELGDSAVYFCASSQGQPQHFGDGTRLSIL.

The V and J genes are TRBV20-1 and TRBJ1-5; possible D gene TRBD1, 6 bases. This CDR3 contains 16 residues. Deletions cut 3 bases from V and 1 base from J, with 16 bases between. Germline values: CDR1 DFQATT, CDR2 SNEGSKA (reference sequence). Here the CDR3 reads CSASNHREFSNQPQHF. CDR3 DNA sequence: TGCAGTGCTAGTAACCACAGGGAGTTCAGCAATCAGCCCCAGCATTTT.